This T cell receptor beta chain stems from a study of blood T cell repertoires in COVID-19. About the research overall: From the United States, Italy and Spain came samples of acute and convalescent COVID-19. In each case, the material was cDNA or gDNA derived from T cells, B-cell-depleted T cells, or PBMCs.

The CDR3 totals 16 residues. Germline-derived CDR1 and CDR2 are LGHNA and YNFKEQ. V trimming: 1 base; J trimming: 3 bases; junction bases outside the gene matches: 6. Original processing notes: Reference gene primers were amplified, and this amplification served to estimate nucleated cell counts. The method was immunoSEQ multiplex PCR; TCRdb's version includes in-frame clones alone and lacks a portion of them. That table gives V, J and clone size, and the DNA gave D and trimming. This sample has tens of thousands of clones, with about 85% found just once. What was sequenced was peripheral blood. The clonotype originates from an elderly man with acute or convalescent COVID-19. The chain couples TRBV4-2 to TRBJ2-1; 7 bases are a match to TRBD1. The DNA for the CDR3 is TGTGCCAGCAGCCAAGGAACTTCAGGGGGCTACAATGAGCAGTTCTTC. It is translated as CASSQGTSGGYNEQFF.